This is a list of T cell receptor beta chains from one sample in a study of blood T cells in healthy people across ages. TCRdb called the 5' RACE reads again in MiXCR, with one record for every CDR3 protein. The data show roughly 1,700,000 distinct CDR3 sequences, 28% seen once. The sequenced sample was blood. These receptors all come from a woman in her thirties in good health. Each CDR3 is given with its conserved first and last residue. A D gene is named only where the DNA matches it firmly. The size entry is marked missing in some rows and otherwise reads once, few, many or a size class.

v_call	d_call	j_call	clone_size	cdr3_nt	cdr3_aa
TRBV20-1	-	TRBJ2-7	few	TGCAGTGCCACACTACCGGTCCCCCTTTACGAGCAGTACTTC	CSATLPVPLYEQYF
TRBV4-3	-	TRBJ1-1	-	TGCGCCAGCAATCAGTCCCGGAACACTGAAGCTTTCTTT	CASNQSRNTEAFF
TRBV14	TRBD1	TRBJ2-1	-	TGTGCCAGCAGCCAAGAGTATGGAAGGGGGCGCAATGAGCAGTTCTTC	CASSQEYGRGRNEQFF
TRBV6-6	TRBD1	TRBJ1-2	many	TGTGCCAGCAGAGCGACAGGGGGAGACTATGGCTACACCTTC	CASRATGGDYGYTF
TRBV12-3/TRBV12-4	-	TRBJ2-5	-	TGTGCCAGCAGTCGCCAGACTCATATGGAGACCCAGTACTTC	CASSRQTHMETQYF
TRBV3-1	-	TRBJ2-7	-	TGTGCCAACAGCCAGGGATCCTACGAGCAGTACTTC	CANSQGSYEQYF
TRBV5-1	TRBD1	TRBJ1-5	-	TGCGCCAGCAGCCAGAAAGAGACAGGGAATAGCAATCAGCCCCAGCATTTT	CASSQKETGNSNQPQHF
TRBV28	TRBD1	TRBJ2-5	many	TGTGCCAGCAGTTTATACGGACAGGGAGAAGAGACCCAGTACTTC	CASSLYGQGEETQYF
TRBV28	-	TRBJ1-4	few	TGTGCCAGCACCAGTTGGGGTGGAGGACAGATTGAAAAACTGTTTTTT	CASTSWGGGQIEKLFF
TRBV5-1	-	TRBJ2-1	few	TGCGCCAGCAGCTTGGCCTGGAGGGCTGGTGAGCAGTTCTTC	CASSLAWRAGEQFF
TRBV12-3/TRBV12-4	-	TRBJ2-1	-	TGTGCCAGCAGTCCAGGAATATACTACAATGAGCAGTTCTTC	CASSPGIYYNEQFF
TRBV18	-	TRBJ1-1	-	TGTGCCAGCTCACCACCCTCAGGGATGAACACTGAAGCTTTCTTT	CASSPPSGMNTEAFF
TRBV5-1	-	TRBJ1-1	-	TGTGCCAGCAGTTTAGACCTGGGGATGAACACTGAAGCTTTCTTT	CASSLDLGMNTEAFF
TRBV12-3/TRBV12-4	TRBD1	TRBJ2-6	-	TGTGCCAGCAGAAGGGACAGGTCTCGGTCTGGGGCCAACGTCCTGACTTTC	CASRRDRSRSGANVLTF
TRBV4-1	TRBD2	TRBJ2-1	once	TGCGCCAGCAGCCAAGACTACTTGCGACCGGGACTAGCCCAAAACAATGAGCAGTTCTTC	CASSQDYLRPGLAQNNEQFF
TRBV5-1	-	TRBJ2-7	-	TGCGCCAGCAGCTTGGAATCCGGGCTCGCCGAGCAGTACTTC	CASSLESGLAEQYF
TRBV29-1	-	TRBJ2-5	few	TGCAGCGTGATAGCGGAAGAGACCCAGTACTTC	CSVIAEETQYF
TRBV27	TRBD2	TRBJ2-5	few	TGTGCCAGCAGTTTAAGGAGCGGGGGGGCGGGGACCCAGTACTTC	CASSLRSGGAGTQYF
TRBV20-1	-	TRBJ1-2	many	TGCAGTGCTAGTAAGACACCTAACTATGGCTACACCTTC	CSASKTPNYGYTF
TRBV27	-	TRBJ1-2	many	TGTGCCAGCAGTTTATCGGGGAGATTTAACTATGGCTACACCTTC	CASSLSGRFNYGYTF
TRBV20-1	TRBD2	TRBJ2-3	many	TGCAGTGCTAGTGGGGAAGCGGGGTCTAGCACAGATACGCAGTATTTT	CSASGEAGSSTDTQYF
TRBV20-1	-	TRBJ1-5	-	TGCAGTGCTAGAGGAAGTAGTGATCAGCCCCAGCATTTT	CSARGSSDQPQHF
TRBV20-1	-	TRBJ1-6	few	TGCAGTGCTAGAGATTATGTGGGTTCACCCCTCCACTTT	CSARDYVGSPLHF
TRBV27	TRBD2	TRBJ2-7	many	TGTGCCAGCAGACCGACTAGCGGGTATAACGAGCAGTACTTC	CASRPTSGYNEQYF
TRBV4-1	-	TRBJ2-5	-	TGCGCCAGCAGCCAAGATTTAACGGTCCAAGAGACCCAGTACTTC	CASSQDLTVQETQYF
TRBV6-1	TRBD1	TRBJ1-2	-	TGTGCAGCTTTCCCGGGACAGGGTGGCTACACCTTC	CAAFPGQGGYTF
TRBV20-1	-	TRBJ1-2	-	TGCAGTGCCCGCGCCGGGGGGGACTATGGCTACACCTTC	CSARAGGDYGYTF
TRBV3-1	-	TRBJ2-5	few	TGTGCCAGCAGTCACTCGGGTCTCCAAGAGACCCAGTACTTC	CASSHSGLQETQYF
TRBV12-3/TRBV12-4	TRBD2	TRBJ2-7	many	TGTGCCAGTTCGGGAGGGGCCTACGAGCAGTACTTC	CASSGGAYEQYF
TRBV7-9	-	TRBJ1-1	-	TGTGCCAGCAGCCCCCGGAGCAGCACTGAAGCTTTCTTT	CASSPRSSTEAFF
TRBV6-1	-	TRBJ1-1	-	TGTGCCAGCAGTAGGTCGACCGAGATCAGTGAGGCTTTCTTT	CASSRSTEISEAFF
TRBV4-2	TRBD2	TRBJ2-1	few	TGTGCCAGCAGCCAAGGGACTAGCACCCCCCATGAGCAGTTCTTC	CASSQGTSTPHEQFF
TRBV10-3	-	TRBJ2-3	few	TGTGCCACCGCCGCGGGGTCGGGAGATACGCAGTATTTT	CATAAGSGDTQYF
TRBV12-3/TRBV12-4	-	TRBJ2-1	many	TGTGCCAGCAGTTTAGCGGGGCCCCTGTCTTCGCAGTTCTTC	CASSLAGPLSSQFF
TRBV3-1	TRBD1	TRBJ1-1	-	TGTGCCAGCAGCCAAGCGGGACAGGGTAAAGCTTTCTTT	CASSQAGQGKAFF
TRBV20-1	-	TRBJ2-7	-	TGCAGTGCTAGAGATCTACTCCGGAGCTCCTACGAGCAGTACTTC	CSARDLLRSSYEQYF
TRBV18	TRBD1	TRBJ1-5	-	TGTGCCAGCTCACCAATGGGACAGGGTGGGCTTCAGCCCCAGCATTTT	CASSPMGQGGLQPQHF
TRBV5-6	TRBD1	TRBJ2-1	-	TGTGCCAGCAGCTTGGCAGGACAGGTAGGAGATGAGCAGTTCTTC	CASSLAGQVGDEQFF
TRBV27	TRBD1	TRBJ2-1	few	TGTGCCAGCGGGCCGGGACAGGGCAGGGATGAGCAGTTCTTC	CASGPGQGRDEQFF
TRBV14	-	TRBJ1-1	once	TGTGCCAGCTCGTCGGGGGCAAGAACTGAAGCTTTCTTT	CASSSGARTEAFF
TRBV5-4	-	TRBJ1-1	-	TGTGCCAGCAGCTTGGACAGGCCACTGGGTGAAGCTTTCTTT	CASSLDRPLGEAFF
TRBV28	-	TRBJ2-6	-	TGTGCCAGCAGTCCCCAGGCCGTCTCTGGGGCCAACGTCCGGAATTTC	CASSPQAVSGANVRNF
TRBV7-2	TRBD2	TRBJ2-1	once	TGTGCCAACAGCACACTACTAGCGGGAGATTCCCGGGTCCATGAACAGTTCTTC	CANSTLLAGDSRVHEQFF
TRBV12-3/TRBV12-4	TRBD1	TRBJ1-1	-	TGTGCCAGCAGTTCGACAGGGATAAACGGTGAAGCTTTCTTT	CASSSTGINGEAFF
TRBV6-5	-	TRBJ1-1	-	TGTGCCAGCAGTTACTCGAGAGGGATCACTGAAGCTTTCTTT	CASSYSRGITEAFF
TRBV5-1	TRBD2	TRBJ2-1	many	TGCGCCAGCAGCTTGATAGCGGGGCCGGATAATGAGCAGTTCTTC	CASSLIAGPDNEQFF
TRBV20-1	-	TRBJ1-1	-	TGCAGTGCTAGAGGGACAGCCGTTGTGGGTGACACTGAAGCTTTCTTT	CSARGTAVVGDTEAFF
TRBV5-1	-	TRBJ2-3	-	TGCGCCGGCAGCTTGGATCAACCCGCAGATACGCAGTATTTT	CAGSLDQPADTQYF
TRBV7-2	TRBD2	TRBJ2-3	-	TGTGCCAGCAGCTTAGTAGGCGGGGGGCAGTATTTT	CASSLVGGGQYF
TRBV7-2	-	TRBJ2-7	few	TGTGCCAGCAGCTTAGGGTTCGGCGCTCTCTACGAGCAGTACTTC	CASSLGFGALYEQYF
TRBV25-1	-	TRBJ2-1	few	TGTGCCAGCCTAGGCCTTACAACGGATGAGCAGTTCTTC	CASLGLTTDEQFF
TRBV20-1	-	TRBJ2-3	-	TGCAGTGCTCCTTGGCCCACGGGCACAGATACGCAGTATTTT	CSAPWPTGTDTQYF
TRBV20-1	TRBD2	TRBJ2-5	-	TGCAGTGCTGGCCCGGGGGGGCCCCAAGAGACCCAGTACTTC	CSAGPGGPQETQYF
TRBV3-1	-	TRBJ1-2	-	TGTGCCAGCAGCCAAGACCTTTGGGGCGCCTATGGCTACACCTTC	CASSQDLWGAYGYTF
TRBV5-4	-	TRBJ1-2	many	TGTGCCAGCAGCCTTGACCGGGAGGACGGCTACACCTTC	CASSLDREDGYTF
TRBV5-1	TRBD1	TRBJ2-3	-	TGCGCCAGCAGCCAGGGACAGGGGGGTACGCAGTATTTT	CASSQGQGGTQYF